This TCR beta chain came from a study of T cell responses to AZD1222 COVID-19 vaccine. General study points: The donor group comprised mostly white British people and more females; the analysis possibly underestimated clonal diversity.

The CDR3 sequence is 13 residues long. Between the trimmed V and J ends, which lost 0 bases and 0 bases, there was a span of 3 bases. The germline V gene has CDR1 SGHRS and CDR2 YFSETQ. Sequencing used immunoSEQ multiplex PCR; TCRdb keeps in-frame clones, though not all of them. The repertoire holds roughly 150,000 clones, with 92% as singletons. On this clone itself: The antigen is not known.

The sequencing here drew on peripheral blood, taken 28 days after the second AZD1222 dose. The source of this sequence is an adult who received the AZD1222 COVID-19 vaccine. The rearrangement uses TRBV5-1 and TRBJ1-1; no clear D gene. This chain's CDR3 is CASSLELNTEAFF. The CDR3 bases are TGCGCCAGCAGCTTGGAGCTGAACACTGAAGCTTTCTTT. Filled out from reference TRBV5-1 and TRBJ1-1, the complete variable domain reads KAGVTQTPRYLIKTRGQQVTLSCSPISGHRSVSWYQQTPGQGLQFLFEYFSETQRNKGNFPGRFSGRQFSNSRSEMNVSTLELGDSALYLCASSLELNTEAFFGQGTRLTVV.